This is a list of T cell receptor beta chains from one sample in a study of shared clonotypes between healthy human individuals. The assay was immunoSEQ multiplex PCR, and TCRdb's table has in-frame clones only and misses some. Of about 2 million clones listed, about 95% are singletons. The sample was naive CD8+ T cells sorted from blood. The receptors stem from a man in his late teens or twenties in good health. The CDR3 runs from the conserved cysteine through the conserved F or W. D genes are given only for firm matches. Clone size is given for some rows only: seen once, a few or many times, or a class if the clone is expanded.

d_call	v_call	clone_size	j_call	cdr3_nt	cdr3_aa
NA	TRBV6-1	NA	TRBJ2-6	TGTGCCAGCAGTGCGGGACGGAACTCTGGGGCCAACGTCCTGACTTTC	CASSAGRNSGANVLTF
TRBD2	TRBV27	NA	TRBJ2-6	TGTGCCAGCAGCCTAGCGGGAGGAACGTACTCTGGGGCCAACGTCCTGACTTTC	CASSLAGGTYSGANVLTF
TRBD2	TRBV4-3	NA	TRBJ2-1	TGCGCCAGCAGCCAAGATAGCGGGCAGAATGAGCAGTTCTTC	CASSQDSGQNEQFF
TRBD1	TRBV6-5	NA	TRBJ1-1	TGTGCCAGCAGTGGGACAGTTATCTTCTCTGAAGCTTTCTTT	CASSGTVIFSEAFF
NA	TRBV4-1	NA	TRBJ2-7	TGCGCCAGCAGCCAAAGGGAGCTGGGGGCGGGCGAGCAGTACTTC	CASSQRELGAGEQYF
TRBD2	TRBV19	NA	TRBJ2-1	TGTGCCAGTAGTTCCGAGTTGGGAGCGGGGGGGCCCGATATTGAGCAGTTCTTC	CASSSELGAGGPDIEQFF
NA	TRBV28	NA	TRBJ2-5	TGTGCCAGCAGCTACGGACAGAGACAAGAGACCCAGTACTTC	CASSYGQRQETQYF
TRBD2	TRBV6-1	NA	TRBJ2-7	TGTGCCAGCAGTGAGTGGGGGGGATCCTACGAGCAGTACTTC	CASSEWGGSYEQYF
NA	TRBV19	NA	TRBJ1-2	TGTGCCAGTAGTGGGGACACCGAGAGGTATGGCTACACCTTC	CASSGDTERYGYTF
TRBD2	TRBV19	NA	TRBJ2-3	TGTGCCAGTAGTCCCCGACTAGCGGGGGACACAGATACGCAGTATTTT	CASSPRLAGDTDTQYF
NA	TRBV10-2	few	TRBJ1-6	TGCGCCAGCAGTGATGGGCAGCGGAATTCACCCCTCCACTTT	CASSDGQRNSPLHF
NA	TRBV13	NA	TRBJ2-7	TGTGCCAGCAGTCCGGGGTGGCCTTTGGAGCAGTACTTC	CASSPGWPLEQYF
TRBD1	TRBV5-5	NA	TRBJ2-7	TGTGCCAGCAGCTCCGGGACAGGGGTCTACGAGCAGTACTTC	CASSSGTGVYEQYF
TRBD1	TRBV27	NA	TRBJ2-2	TGTGCCAGCAGTGTGACAGGGGACACCGGGGAGCTGTTTTTT	CASSVTGDTGELFF
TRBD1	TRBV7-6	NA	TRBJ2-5	TGTGCCAGCAGCTTAAACAGGGGGGAAATAGAGACCCAGTACTTC	CASSLNRGEIETQYF
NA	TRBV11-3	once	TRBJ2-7	TGTGCCAGCAGCTCTCTTTACTACGAGCAGTACTTC	CASSSLYYEQYF
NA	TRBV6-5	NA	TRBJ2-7	TGTGCCAGCAGAGACGTCAGGCAGGGCTCCTACGAGCAGTACTTC	CASRDVRQGSYEQYF
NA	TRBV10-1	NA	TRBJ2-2	TGCGCCAGCAGTGACAATTGGAACACCGGGGAGCTGTTTTTT	CASSDNWNTGELFF